This T cell receptor beta chain was captured by sequencing in a study of blood T cell repertoires in COVID-19. Recruited during active infection, patients (from Seattle) were subsequently followed longitudinally. Trimming took 8 bases from V and 7 from J, leaving 17 bases between them. Germline V gene lookup returns CDR1 MNHEY and CDR2 SMNVEV (reference sequence). There are 14 residues in the CDR3. Produced via immunoSEQ multiplex PCR; TCRdb's table is partial and in-frame only. The sample lists just over 300,000 clones, about 90% occurring once. The sample was peripheral blood. J is TRBJ1-4 and V is TRBV27; D call uncertain. This TCR was recovered from a woman in her twenties or thirties with COVID-19, enrolled during active disease. CDR3 in DNA: TGTGCCAGCGCCCGGGGTCTCTCCCCTGAAAAACTGTTTTTT. Its protein product is CASARGLSPEKLFF. The whole variable domain, remainder taken from reference TRBV27 and TRBJ1-4, is EAQVTQNPRYLITVTGKKLTVTCSQNMNHEYMSWYRQDPGLGLRQIYYSMNVEVTDKGDVPEGYKVSRKEKRNFPLILESPSPNQTSLYFCASARGLSPEKLFFGSGTQLSVL.